These T cell receptor beta chains were read from a single sample in a study of cytomegalovirus exposure and HLA in healthy donors. Repertoires were generated with immunoSEQ multiplex PCR, while TCRdb's copy carries only in-frame clones and drops some. The sample has 100,000 to 150,000 clones, around 80% seen once. The sequenced material came from PBMCs. These TCRs come from a woman in her forties or fifties in good health and CMV-seronegative. The CDR3 runs from the conserved cysteine through the conserved F or W. A D gene is named only where the DNA matches it firmly. Clone sizes are given selectively: once, few, many, or a class where the clone is expanded.

clone_size	d_call	v_call	j_call	cdr3_aa	cdr3_nt
once	.	TRBV29-1	TRBJ1-1	CSVDGVGVGTEAFF	TGCAGCGTTGACGGGGTCGGGGTAGGCACTGAAGCTTTCTTT
.	.	TRBV5-4	TRBJ2-5	CASSFDLLGDLQETQYF	TGTGCCAGCAGCTTCGATCTTCTAGGGGACTTACAGGAGACCCAGTACTTC
.	TRBD2	TRBV5-1	TRBJ2-1	CASSPPPSGPYNEQFF	TGCGCCAGCAGCCCGCCCCCTAGCGGACCCTACAATGAGCAGTTCTTC
few	TRBD2	TRBV4-1	TRBJ2-1	CASSQDRSGRGNEQFF	TGCGCCAGCAGCCAAGATAGGAGCGGGAGAGGAAATGAGCAGTTCTTC
.	TRBD1	TRBV29-1	TRBJ2-7	CSVAGTGETYEQYF	TGCAGCGTTGCTGGGACAGGGGAGACCTACGAGCAGTACTTC
.	TRBD1	TRBV29-1	TRBJ2-2	CSVAPRGPVTGELFF	TGCAGCGTTGCCCCCAGGGGGCCGGTCACCGGGGAGCTGTTTTTT
.	.	TRBV4-3	TRBJ2-7	CASSQEVGVGREQYF	TGCGCCAGCAGCCAAGAGGTGGGAGTCGGACGCGAGCAGTACTTC
once	.	TRBV5-1	TRBJ2-3	CASSLVPSLDTDTQYF	TGCGCCAGCAGCTTGGTGCCGTCACTAGACACAGATACGCAGTATTTT
.	.	TRBV5-1	TRBJ1-2	CASSLGGADGYTF	TGCGCCAGCAGCTTGGGTGGGGCAGATGGCTACACCTTC
.	.	TRBV9	TRBJ1-2	CASHRNVDGYTF	TGTGCCAGCCACAGAAATGTGGATGGCTACACCTTC
.	TRBD2	TRBV9	TRBJ2-1	CASSVRLAGGQYNEQFF	TGTGCCAGCAGCGTTAGGCTAGCGGGAGGGCAGTACAATGAGCAGTTCTTC
few	TRBD1	TRBV6-4	TRBJ1-5	CASSDVDRGNQPQHF	TGTGCCAGCAGTGACGTGGACAGGGGCAATCAGCCCCAGCATTTT
.	.	TRBV30	TRBJ2-3	CAWGAGSRGGDTQYF	TGTGCCTGGGGGGCGGGGTCCCGGGGTGGAGATACGCAGTATTTT
.	TRBD2	TRBV4-2	TRBJ2-3	CASSTPLRREGSDTQYF	TGTGCCAGCAGCACCCCCCTCCGGCGGGAGGGTTCAGATACGCAGTATTTT
.	.	TRBV11-2	TRBJ1-1	CASSLGGGGWEAFF	TGTGCCAGCAGCTTAGGGGGCGGGGGCTGGGAGGCTTTCTTT
.	.	TRBV4-2	TRBJ1-5	CASSQGGGVEPQHF	TGTGCCAGCAGCCAGGGGGGAGGGGTGGAGCCCCAGCATTTT
.	.	TRBV7-2	TRBJ1-1	CASSFRASRRATEAFF	TGTGCCAGCAGCTTTAGGGCCTCCCGGAGGGCCACTGAAGCTTTCTTT
.	TRBD2	TRBV4-2	TRBJ2-1	CASNLYPGTSGIHNEQFF	TGTGCCAGCAACTTATATCCCGGGACTAGCGGGATCCACAATGAGCAGTTCTTC
.	TRBD1	TRBV7-2	TRBJ1-1	CASSVGTGKGDTEAFF	TGTGCCAGCAGCGTCGGGACAGGGAAGGGGGACACTGAAGCTTTCTTT
.	.	TRBV5-6	TRBJ1-2	CASSLAAAFYGYTF	TGTGCCAGCAGCTTGGCCGCGGCCTTCTATGGCTACACCTTC
.	.	TRBV6-5	TRBJ2-3	CASSQVADTQYF	TGTGCCAGCTCTCAAGTCGCGGATACGCAGTATTTT
.	.	TRBV29-1	TRBJ2-7	CSVEWADSYEQYF	TGCAGCGTTGAATGGGCTGATTCCTACGAGCAGTACTTC
few	TRBD2	TRBV27	TRBJ2-4	CASSPGAGGKNIQYF	TGTGCCAGCAGTCCCGGTGCGGGGGGCAAAAACATTCAGTACTTC
.	.	TRBV7-9	TRBJ1-1	CASSLAVGGDTEAFF	TGTGCCAGCAGCTTAGCCGTGGGGGGGGACACTGAAGCTTTCTTT
few	TRBD1	TRBV18	TRBJ2-7	CASSPSLFGDSPYEQYF	TGTGCCAGCTCACCTAGTTTGTTCGGGGACAGCCCCTACGAGCAGTACTTC
once	TRBD1	TRBV6-5	TRBJ1-1	CASSYSGQAWTEAFF	TGTGCCAGCAGTTACTCTGGACAGGCTTGGACTGAAGCTTTCTTT
.	TRBD2	TRBV6-1	TRBJ2-2	CASRLSGLNTGELFF	TGTGCCAGCAGACTTAGCGGGTTGAACACCGGGGAGCTGTTTTTT
once	TRBD2	TRBV29-1	TRBJ2-1	CSVASSGSLRNEQFF	TGCAGCGTTGCCTCTAGCGGGAGCCTCCGAAATGAGCAGTTCTTC
few	.	TRBV5-4	TRBJ2-3	CASRPEEWADTQYF	TGTGCCAGCAGACCGGAGGAGTGGGCAGATACGCAGTATTTT
.	TRBD1	TRBV29-1	TRBJ1-2	CSVEKPGTGYGYTF	TGCAGCGTTGAAAAACCCGGGACAGGTTATGGCTACACCTTC
once	.	TRBV28	TRBJ1-3	CASSLDSRNTIYF	TGTGCCAGCAGTTTGGACAGTCGAAACACCATATATTTT
.	.	TRBV10-3	TRBJ1-1	CAISAKGDTEAFF	TGTGCCATCAGTGCAAAAGGGGACACTGAAGCTTTCTTT
.	.	TRBV19	TRBJ2-5	CASSIEGGLQETQYF	TGTGCCAGTAGTATTGAGGGAGGTCTCCAAGAGACCCAGTACTTC
once	.	TRBV18	TRBJ2-4	CASLQGAKNIQYF	TGTGCCAGCTTACAGGGAGCCAAAAACATTCAGTACTTC
few	TRBD1	TRBV29-1	TRBJ2-7	CSVEGQGHYEQYF	TGCAGCGTAGAAGGACAGGGCCACTACGAGCAGTACTTC
.	TRBD1	TRBV4-1	TRBJ2-7	CASSQDATGPYEQYF	TGCGCCAGCAGCCAAGATGCGACAGGGCCCTACGAGCAGTACTTC
.	.	TRBV7-3	TRBJ2-2	CASSSRLTGELFF	TGTGCCAGCAGCTCCCGTTTAACCGGGGAGCTGTTTTTT
.	.	TRBV6-5	TRBJ1-5	CASSPSPFGDQPQNF	TGTGCCAGCAGCCCTTCCCCTTTCGGGGATCAGCCCCAGAATTTT
.	TRBD1	TRBV9	TRBJ1-1	CASSGRDIWAGGMNTEAFF	TGTGCCAGCAGCGGACGGGACATTTGGGCAGGGGGTATGAATACTGAAGCTTTCTTT
.	TRBD2	TRBV7-3	TRBJ2-1	CASSLSSGSTYNEQFF	TGTGCCAGCAGCTTAAGCAGCGGGAGTACCTACAATGAGCAGTTCTTC
.	TRBD2	TRBV11-2	TRBJ2-7	CASSTGTSVTYEQYF	TGTGCCAGCAGCACGGGGACTAGCGTCACCTACGAGCAGTACTTC
.	TRBD2	TRBV9	TRBJ2-7	CASSAGTSASYEQYF	TGTGCCAGCAGTGCCGGGACTAGCGCTTCCTACGAGCAGTACTTC
.	.	TRBV30	TRBJ1-1	CAWNPWGGMNTEAFF	TGTGCCTGGAATCCATGGGGGGGAATGAACACTGAAGCTTTCTTT
.	.	TRBV30	TRBJ1-2	CAWDRSYGYTF	TGTGCCTGGGACAGGAGCTATGGCTACACCTTC
.	.	TRBV2	TRBJ1-5	CASSWGGGQPQHF	TGTGCCAGCAGCTGGGGAGGGGGTCAGCCCCAGCATTTT
.	.	TRBV11-2	TRBJ2-5	CASRRGSQETQYF	TGTGCCAGCAGGAGGGGGTCCCAAGAGACCCAGTACTTC
.	.	TRBV6-6	TRBJ1-5	CASSYAGDGDQPQHF	TGTGCCAGCAGTTACGCCGGAGACGGTGATCAGCCCCAGCATTTT
.	.	TRBV28	TRBJ1-2	CASSATHYGYTF	TGTGCCAGCAGTGCGACTCACTATGGCTACACCTTC
few	.	TRBV4-3	TRBJ1-1	CASSQEVGAAFF	TGCGCCAGCAGCCAAGAGGTGGGGGCAGCTTTCTTT